This T cell receptor beta chain was sequenced in a study of blood T cell repertoires in COVID-19. Across the whole study: The analysed material was cDNA or gDNA that came from T cells, B-cell-depleted T cells, or PBMCs.

Methods used by the authors: Quantification of nucleated cells was approximated via reference gene primer amplification. The protocol was immunoSEQ multiplex PCR, while the TCRdb copy is restricted to in-frame clones and leaves out a portion. The V and J calls and clone size come from that table; D and trimming were worked out from the DNA. Of approximately 440,000 clones listed, 90% are singletons. This CDR3 has 11 residues. In germline, CDR1 is MDHEN, CDR2 SYDVKM. Trimming stripped 5 bases from V and 5 bases from J, with 6 bases between. Assignments of participants to cohorts depended upon their own reported clinical history. Either two negative PCRs, clearance, or symptom resolution qualified Cohort 3 donors as recovered.

This clonotype was sampled from a man aged 18 to 35 who had recovered from COVID-19. This chain joins TRBV28 and TRBJ2-5; no clear D gene. The sample consisted of PBMCs or T cells enriched from blood (not recorded which). The CDR3 protein is CASSNLETQYF. The CDR3, as DNA: TGTGCCAGCAGTAACTTGGAGACCCAGTACTTC.